The rows below give T cell receptor beta chains drawn from one sample of a study of T cells after yellow fever vaccination. TCRdb independently ran MiXCR on the 5' RACE reads; one entry per CDR3 protein. The data contain just under 600,000 distinct CDR3 sequences, roughly 13% of them singletons. The material sequenced was PBMCs, taken on the day of the yellow fever booster vaccination. All receptors derive from a man aged 25-45 years who received the YFV17D yellow fever vaccine. Both conserved end residues are part of each CDR3. The order of the fields is clone size, D gene, V gene, J gene, CDR3 protein, CDR3 DNA. The D gene is left open where the match is weak. A row's size may be missing; if present it is once, few, many or a size class.

>few|TRBD2|TRBV9|TRBJ2-1
CASSVSGGPGNEQFF
TGTGCCAGCAGCGTTTCGGGAGGGCCGGGGAATGAGCAGTTCTTC
>.|.|TRBV28|TRBJ1-4
CASSRQRGEKLFF
TGTGCCAGCAGTCGCCAGAGGGGTGAAAAACTGTTTTTT
>.|.|TRBV20-1|TRBJ2-1
CSARDFTGYNEQFF
TGCAGTGCTAGAGATTTTACGGGGTACAATGAGCAGTTCTTC
>.|TRBD1|TRBV12-3/TRBV12-4|TRBJ1-5
CASSYQGQVNQPQHF
TGTGCCAGCAGTTACCAGGGACAGGTCAATCAGCCCCAGCATTTT
>.|.|TRBV20-1|TRBJ2-3
CRLWDSGTDTQYF
TGCAGGCTATGGGACTCCGGCACAGATACGCAGTATTTT
>.|.|TRBV2|TRBJ1-1
CASSPGSASTGTEAFF
TGTGCCAGCAGCCCGGGGTCGGCTTCAACAGGCACTGAAGCTTTCTTT
>.|.|TRBV9|TRBJ2-3
CASSFGRDPSTDTQYF
TGTGCCAGCAGCTTCGGGCGGGACCCTAGCACAGATACGCAGTATTTT
>.|.|TRBV20-1|TRBJ1-5
CSARTYIGNQPQHF
TGCAGTGCTAGGACCTATATTGGCAATCAGCCCCAGCATTTT
>few|.|TRBV11-2|TRBJ2-1
CASSPTWGAGLTQYSYNEQFF
TGTGCCAGCAGCCCAACCTGGGGGGCAGGGCTTACTCAATACTCCTACAATGAGCAGTTCTTC
>.|TRBD1|TRBV4-3|TRBJ2-3
CASSPGTALTDTQYF
TGCGCCAGCAGCCCGGGGACAGCCCTCACAGATACGCAGTATTTT
>few|.|TRBV5-1|TRBJ2-7
CASTARQGGIYEQYF
TGCGCCAGCACCGCCCGGCAGGGCGGAATCTACGAGCAGTACTTC
>.|TRBD1|TRBV2|TRBJ1-5
CASRPGTGASNQPQHF
TGTGCCAGCAGACCCGGGACAGGGGCTTCCAATCAGCCCCAGCATTTT
>few|TRBD2|TRBV9|TRBJ2-1
CASSPRTSDNEQFF
TGTGCCAGCAGCCCCCGGACTAGCGACAATGAGCAGTTCTTC
>few|TRBD1|TRBV4-2|TRBJ2-6
CASSARDRGRHVLTF
TGTGCCAGCAGCGCCCGGGACAGGGGACGACACGTCCTGACTTTC
>few|.|TRBV9|TRBJ2-5
CASSPSPHTNQETQYF
TGTGCCAGCAGCCCTAGTCCACACACAAACCAAGAGACCCAGTACTTC
>few|TRBD1|TRBV3-1|TRBJ2-1
CASSQMTGNEQFF
TGTGCCAGCAGCCAAATGACAGGGAACGAGCAGTTCTTC
>.|.|TRBV19|TRBJ2-2
CASSNNKNTGELFF
TGTGCCAGTAGCAACAACAAGAACACCGGGGAGCTGTTTTTT
>.|TRBD2|TRBV6-2/TRBV6-3|TRBJ2-7
CASSYSRLGLAGDRSYEQYF
TGTGCCAGCAGTTACTCCCGTTTGGGACTAGCGGGAGACCGCTCCTACGAGCAGTACTTC
>.|.|TRBV3-1|TRBJ2-1
CASSPLRGFERNPVFF
TGTGCCAGCAGCCCCCTAAGGGGGTTTGAGAGGAACCCAGTCTTCTTC
>few|TRBD1|TRBV7-2|TRBJ2-7
CASETGGGEQYF
TGTGCCAGCGAGACAGGGGGCGGCGAGCAGTACTTC
>.|TRBD2|TRBV5-1|TRBJ2-6
CASTPSGGVSGANVLTF
TGCGCCAGCACGCCGTCGGGAGGGGTTTCTGGGGCCAACGTCCTGACTTTC
>.|TRBD2|TRBV11-2|TRBJ2-1
CASSLGGLAGLNEQFF
TGTGCCAGCAGCTTAGGTGGCCTAGCGGGCCTCAATGAGCAGTTCTTC
>.|.|TRBV5-6|TRBJ1-5
CASSKSGGQPQHF
TGTGCCAGCAGCAAAAGCGGGGGTCAGCCCCAGCATTTT
>few|.|TRBV5-1|TRBJ1-2
CASRIRETYGYTF
TGCGCCAGCAGGATCCGGGAGACATATGGCTACACCTTC
>.|.|TRBV2|TRBJ2-6
CASSELRSGDNVLTF
TGTGCCAGCAGTGAACTACGGTCTGGGGACAACGTCCTGACTTTC
>.|.|TRBV7-9|TRBJ1-1
CASSLGTQNTEAFF
TGTGCCAGCAGCCTAGGGACACAGAACACTGAAGCTTTCTTT
>.|TRBD2|TRBV7-2|TRBJ2-3
CASSHRGGPGDTQYF
TGTGCCAGCTCCCACCGGGGGGGGCCCGGAGATACGCAGTATTTT
>few|.|TRBV28|TRBJ2-5
CATKGGGQETQYF
TGTGCCACCAAGGGGGGGGGGCAAGAGACCCAGTACTTC
>many|TRBD1|TRBV5-1|TRBJ1-1
CASSVGQGNTEAFF
TGTGCCAGCAGCGTAGGACAGGGGAACACTGAAGCTTTCTTT
>few|.|TRBV29-1|TRBJ2-1
CSVGDGNEQFF
TGCAGCGTTGGAGACGGGAATGAGCAGTTCTTC
>few|TRBD1|TRBV5-4|TRBJ1-3
CASSLYDRGSGNTIYF
TGTGCCAGCAGCTTATACGACAGGGGCTCTGGAAACACCATATATTTT
>few|.|TRBV20-1|TRBJ2-1
CSAQPATPYNEQFF
TGCAGTGCCCAGCCAGCCACCCCCTACAATGAGCAGTTCTTC
>.|.|TRBV7-6|TRBJ2-5
CASSNREQETQYF
TGTGCCAGCAGCAACCGGGAACAAGAGACCCAGTACTTC
>.|TRBD1|TRBV7-9|TRBJ2-7
CASSPGQGNSYEQYF
TGTGCCAGCAGCCCTGGACAGGGGAACTCCTACGAGCAGTACTTC
>few|TRBD2|TRBV5-5|TRBJ2-7
CASSLQGGKNYEQYF
TGTGCCAGCAGCTTGCAGGGAGGGAAGAACTACGAGCAGTACTTC
>.|.|TRBV5-1|TRBJ1-1
CASSLEKGAAFF
TGCGCCAGCAGCTTGGAAAAGGGAGCAGCTTTCTTT
>many|.|TRBV27|TRBJ2-1
CASSLGSLALQSEQFF
TGTGCCAGCAGTTTAGGGTCACTAGCCCTACAAAGTGAGCAGTTCTTC
>.|TRBD1|TRBV7-2|TRBJ1-4
CASSVQGATNEKLFF
TGTGCCAGCAGCGTTCAGGGGGCGACTAATGAAAAACTGTTTTTT
>few|.|TRBV18|TRBJ2-2
CASSPGRDLDTGELFF
TGTGCCAGCTCACCAGGGCGGGACTTGGACACCGGGGAGCTGTTTTTT
>.|.|TRBV6-2/TRBV6-3|TRBJ2-1
CASTHAGDNEQFF
TGTGCCAGCACCCACGCAGGGGACAATGAGCAGTTCTTC
>few|.|TRBV28|TRBJ1-5
CASSFSRVWGTSHF
TGTGCCAGCAGTTTTAGTAGGGTGTGGGGTACCTCGCATTTT
>.|.|TRBV15|TRBJ2-5
CATSRPRGQETQYF
TGTGCCACCAGCAGACCCCGTGGCCAAGAGACCCAGTACTTC
>.|.|TRBV15|TRBJ1-3
CATSRVASSGNTIYF
TGTGCCACCAGCAGAGTAGCGAGCTCTGGAAACACCATATATTTT
>.|.|TRBV12-3/TRBV12-4|TRBJ1-2
CASSFRGPYGYTF
TGTGCCAGCAGTTTCAGGGGACCCTATGGCTACACCTTC
>.|TRBD2|TRBV28|TRBJ2-4
CASSPRPPLAQKNIQYF
TGTGCCAGCAGTCCCAGGCCCCCACTAGCGCAGAAAAACATTCAGTACTTC
>.|.|TRBV5-1|TRBJ2-1
CASSLEGSLRRNEQFF
TGCGCCAGCAGCTTAGAGGGCAGCCTTCGCCGCAATGAGCAGTTCTTC
>few|TRBD1|TRBV28|TRBJ2-7
CASNPQGALYEQYF
TGTGCCAGCAACCCACAGGGGGCCTTGTACGAGCAGTACTTC
>many|.|TRBV27|TRBJ2-7
CASSFFLEGF
TGTGCCAGCAGTTTCTTCCTAGAGGGTTTC
>few|TRBD2|TRBV5-4|TRBJ2-7
CASRGLAVDGEQYF
TGTGCCAGCAGGGGACTAGCGGTCGACGGGGAGCAGTACTTC
>.|.|TRBV9|TRBJ1-3
CASSVAPVMRNTIYF
TGTGCCAGCAGCGTAGCACCGGTCATGAGAAACACCATATATTTT
>few|TRBD1|TRBV7-4|TRBJ2-7
CASRGRDRGPYEQYF
TGTGCCAGCAGGGGACGGGACAGGGGGCCATACGAGCAGTACTTC
>few|.|TRBV19|TRBJ1-5
CASSESGAIAGMPQHF
TGTGCCAGTAGTGAGTCCGGGGCCATAGCGGGGATGCCCCAGCATTTT
>.|TRBD1|TRBV6-5|TRBJ1-6
CASGSLKGASYNSPLHF
TGTGCCAGCGGTTCATTAAAGGGGGCCTCCTATAATTCACCCCTCCACTTT
>.|TRBD2|TRBV20-1|TRBJ2-1
CSAPDRGGKGSGLSYNEQFF
TGCAGTGCTCCAGACCGGGGAGGGAAAGGGAGCGGACTCTCCTACAATGAGCAGTTCTTC
>.|.|TRBV5-1|TRBJ2-3
CASSPEGTSTDTQYF
TGCGCCAGCAGCCCCGAAGGGACCAGCACAGATACGCAGTATTTT
>few|.|TRBV29-1|TRBJ2-1
CSARGEEQFF
TGCAGCGCCCGGGGTGAGGAGCAGTTCTTC
>.|TRBD2|TRBV29-1|TRBJ2-1
CSGLGTSGFNEQFF
TGCAGCGGCCTCGGGACTAGCGGTTTTAATGAGCAGTTCTTC